This is a list of T cell receptor beta chains from one sample in a study of cytomegalovirus exposure and HLA in healthy donors. Only in-frame clones appear in the TCRdb table, and some are missing; sequencing was by immunoSEQ multiplex PCR. This table has about 100,000 clones, about 77% appearing once. Sequencing input: PBMCs. The receptor source for this set is a woman aged 50 to 60 in good health and CMV-seropositive. Each CDR3 is given with its conserved first and last residue. D genes are given only for firm matches. Some rows mark clone size as missing; the rest say once, few, many or name a class of expanded clone.

J gene,clone size,D gene,V gene,CDR3 DNA,CDR3 protein
TRBJ2-5,-,-,TRBV7-9,TGTGCCAGCTCCCGAAACTCCGGCCAAGAGACCCAGTACTTC,CASSRNSGQETQYF
TRBJ2-2,-,-,TRBV7-6,TGTGCCAGCAGCCTCGGAGGGCCTATCGGGGAGCTGTTTTTT,CASSLGGPIGELFF
TRBJ2-5,-,TRBD2,TRBV9,TGTGCCAGCAGCGGGGGACTAGCTGAACAAGAGACCCAGTACTTC,CASSGGLAEQETQYF
TRBJ1-5,-,TRBD1,TRBV27,TGTGCCAGCAGACCCGGGACAGGCCCTCTTTATAGCAATCAGCCCCAGCATTTT,CASRPGTGPLYSNQPQHF
TRBJ2-3,-,TRBD1,TRBV30,TGTGCCTGGGGGGACAGCCTTCTCACAGATACGCAGTATTTT,CAWGDSLLTDTQYF
TRBJ2-5,-,-,TRBV7-9,TGTGCCAGCAGCTGGTTCGAGGGTCTGGAGACCCAGTACTTC,CASSWFEGLETQYF
TRBJ2-1,-,TRBD2,TRBV25-1,TGTGCCAGCAGTGTAGCGGGAGATGGGAATGAGCAGTTCTTC,CASSVAGDGNEQFF
TRBJ1-2,few,-,TRBV30,TGTGCCTGCCAGGGACTCTATGGCTACACCTTC,CACQGLYGYTF
TRBJ1-1,once,-,TRBV7-9,TGTGCCAGCAGCCTACAGGGACGCGGGAACACTGAAGCTTTCTTT,CASSLQGRGNTEAFF
TRBJ1-1,-,TRBD1,TRBV6-1,TGTGCCAGCAGGGACAGGGGAATGAACACTGAAGCTTTCTTT,CASRDRGMNTEAFF
TRBJ2-1,many,-,TRBV10-2,-,CASSEFASGNLFF
TRBJ1-5,-,TRBD1,TRBV9,TGTGCCAGCAGCAGGACAGGGGACAATCAGCCCCAGCATTTT,CASSRTGDNQPQHF